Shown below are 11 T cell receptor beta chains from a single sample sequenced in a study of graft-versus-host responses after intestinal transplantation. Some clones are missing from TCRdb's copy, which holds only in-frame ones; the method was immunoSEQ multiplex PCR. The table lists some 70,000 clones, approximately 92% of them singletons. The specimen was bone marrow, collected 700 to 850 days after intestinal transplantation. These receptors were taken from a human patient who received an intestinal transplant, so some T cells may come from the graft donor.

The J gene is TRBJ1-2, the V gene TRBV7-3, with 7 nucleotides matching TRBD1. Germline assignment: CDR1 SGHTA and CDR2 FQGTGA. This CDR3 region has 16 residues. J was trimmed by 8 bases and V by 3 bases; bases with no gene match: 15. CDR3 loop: CASSFGPKTGEGGYTF. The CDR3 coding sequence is TGTGCCAGCAGCTTTGGCCCCAAAACAGGGGAGGGAGGCTACACCTTC.

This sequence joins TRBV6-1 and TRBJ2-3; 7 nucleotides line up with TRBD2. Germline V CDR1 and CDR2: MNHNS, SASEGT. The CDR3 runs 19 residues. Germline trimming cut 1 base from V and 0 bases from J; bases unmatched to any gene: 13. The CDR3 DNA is TGTGCCAGCAGTGAAGATTTGGCTCTCGGGCGGGAGAGCACAGATACGCAGTATTTT. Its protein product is CASSEDLALGRESTDTQYF.

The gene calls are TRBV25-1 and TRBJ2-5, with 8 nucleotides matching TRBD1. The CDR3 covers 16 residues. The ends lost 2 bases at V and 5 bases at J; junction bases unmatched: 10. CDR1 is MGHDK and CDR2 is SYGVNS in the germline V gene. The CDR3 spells CASSEDRGRVWETQYF. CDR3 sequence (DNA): TGTGCCAGCAGTGAAGACAGGGGACGCGTGTGGGAGACCCAGTACTTC.

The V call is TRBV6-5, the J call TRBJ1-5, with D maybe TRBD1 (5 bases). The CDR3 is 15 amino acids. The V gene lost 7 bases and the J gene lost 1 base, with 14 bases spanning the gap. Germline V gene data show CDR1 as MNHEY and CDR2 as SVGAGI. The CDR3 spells CASKKGYRSNQPQHF. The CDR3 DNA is TGTGCCAGCAAAAAGGGGTATAGGAGCAATCAGCCCCAGCATTTT.

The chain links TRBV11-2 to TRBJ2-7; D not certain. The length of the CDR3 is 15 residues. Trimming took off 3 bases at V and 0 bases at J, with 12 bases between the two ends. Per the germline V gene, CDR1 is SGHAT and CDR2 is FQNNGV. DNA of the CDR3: TGTGCCAGCAGCTTCCGGACGTCCAGCTCCTACGAGCAGTACTTC. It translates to CASSFRTSSSYEQYF.

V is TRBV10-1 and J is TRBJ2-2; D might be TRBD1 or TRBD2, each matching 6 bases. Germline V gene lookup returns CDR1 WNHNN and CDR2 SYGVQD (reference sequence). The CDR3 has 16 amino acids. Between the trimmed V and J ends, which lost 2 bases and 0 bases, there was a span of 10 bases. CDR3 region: CASSERGVTNTGELFF. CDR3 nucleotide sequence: TGCGCCAGCAGTGAGAGGGGGGTTACGAACACCGGGGAGCTGTTTTTT.

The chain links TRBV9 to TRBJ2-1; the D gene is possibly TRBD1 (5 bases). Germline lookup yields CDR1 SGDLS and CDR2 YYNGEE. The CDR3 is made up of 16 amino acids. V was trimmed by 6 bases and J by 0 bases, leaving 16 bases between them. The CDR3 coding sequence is TGTGCCAGCACCGCGTGGGGCGTTAGCTCCTACAATGAGCAGTTCTTC. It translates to CASTAWGVSSYNEQFF.

CDR3 region: CAWSPDTGELFF. CDR3 nucleotide sequence: TGTGCCTGGAGTCCGGACACCGGGGAGCTGTTTTTT. The chain has TRBV30 and TRBJ2-2; D call uncertain. V lost 2 bases, J lost 3 bases, and 4 bases lay in between. Looked up from germline, CDR1 is GTSNPN and CDR2 is SVGIG (reference sequence). The CDR3 has 12 amino acids.

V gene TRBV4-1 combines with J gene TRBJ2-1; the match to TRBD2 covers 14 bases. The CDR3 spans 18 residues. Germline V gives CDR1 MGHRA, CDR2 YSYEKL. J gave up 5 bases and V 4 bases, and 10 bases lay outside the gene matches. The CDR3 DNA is TGCGCCAGCAGCCCCCTTGGGACTAGCGGGGGAGGGCACAATGAGCAGTTCTTC. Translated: CASSPLGTSGGGHNEQFF.

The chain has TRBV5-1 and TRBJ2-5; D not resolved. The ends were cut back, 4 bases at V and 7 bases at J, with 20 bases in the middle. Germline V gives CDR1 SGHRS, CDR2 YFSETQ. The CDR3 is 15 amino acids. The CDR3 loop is CASSRDSTKVGTQYF. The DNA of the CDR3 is TGCGCCAGCAGCAGAGATTCAACGAAGGTGGGGACCCAGTACTTC.

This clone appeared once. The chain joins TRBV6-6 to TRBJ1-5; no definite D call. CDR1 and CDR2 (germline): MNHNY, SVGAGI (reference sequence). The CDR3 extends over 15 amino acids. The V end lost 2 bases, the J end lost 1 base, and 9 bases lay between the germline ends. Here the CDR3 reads CASSYRMGSNQPQHF. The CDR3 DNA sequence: TGTGCCAGCAGTTACCGTATGGGGAGCAATCAGCCCCAGCATTTT.